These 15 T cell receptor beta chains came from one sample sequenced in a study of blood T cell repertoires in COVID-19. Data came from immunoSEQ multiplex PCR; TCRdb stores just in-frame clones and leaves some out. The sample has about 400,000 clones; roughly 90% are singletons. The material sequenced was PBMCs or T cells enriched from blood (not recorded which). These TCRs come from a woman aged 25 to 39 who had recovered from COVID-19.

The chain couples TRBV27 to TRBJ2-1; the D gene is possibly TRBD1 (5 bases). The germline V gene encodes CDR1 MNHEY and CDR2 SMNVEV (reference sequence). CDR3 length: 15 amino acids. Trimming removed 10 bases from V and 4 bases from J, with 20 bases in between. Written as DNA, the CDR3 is TGTGCCACTTCCCCCGTCAGGGCTAGATACAATGAGCAGTTCTTC. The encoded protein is CATSPVRARYNEQFF.

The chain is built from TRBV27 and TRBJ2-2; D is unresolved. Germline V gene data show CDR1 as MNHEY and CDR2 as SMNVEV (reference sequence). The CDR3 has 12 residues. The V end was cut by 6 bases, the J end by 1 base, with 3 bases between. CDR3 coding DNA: TGTGCCAGCAGACAGAACACCGGGGAGCTGTTTTTT. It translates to CASRQNTGELFF.

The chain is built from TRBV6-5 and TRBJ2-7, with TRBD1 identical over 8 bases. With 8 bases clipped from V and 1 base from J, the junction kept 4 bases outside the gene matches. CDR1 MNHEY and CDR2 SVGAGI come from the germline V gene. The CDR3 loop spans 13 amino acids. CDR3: CASRDRLSYEQYF. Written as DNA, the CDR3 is TGTGCCAGCCGGGACAGGCTTTCCTACGAGCAGTACTTC.

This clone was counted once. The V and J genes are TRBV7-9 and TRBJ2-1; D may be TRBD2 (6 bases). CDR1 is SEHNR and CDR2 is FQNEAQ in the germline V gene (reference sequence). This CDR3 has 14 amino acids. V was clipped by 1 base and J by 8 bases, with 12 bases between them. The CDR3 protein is CASSLEGGSDEQFF. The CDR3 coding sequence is TGTGCCAGCAGCTTAGAGGGAGGTTCGGATGAGCAGTTCTTC.

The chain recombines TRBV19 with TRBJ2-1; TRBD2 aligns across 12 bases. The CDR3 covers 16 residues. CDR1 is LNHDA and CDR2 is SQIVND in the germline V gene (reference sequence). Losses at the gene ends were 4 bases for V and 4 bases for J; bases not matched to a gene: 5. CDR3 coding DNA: TGTGCCAGTAGTAAATCGACTAGCGGGGGTTACAATGAGCAGTTCTTC. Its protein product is CASSKSTSGGYNEQFF.

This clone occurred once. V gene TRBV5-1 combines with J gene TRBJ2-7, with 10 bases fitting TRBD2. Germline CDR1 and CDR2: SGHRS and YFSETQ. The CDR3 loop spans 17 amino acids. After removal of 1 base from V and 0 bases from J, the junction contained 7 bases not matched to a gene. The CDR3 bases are TGCGCCAGCAGCTTGACCCTAGCGGGAGCTAACTCCTACGAGCAGTACTTC. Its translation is CASSLTLAGANSYEQYF.

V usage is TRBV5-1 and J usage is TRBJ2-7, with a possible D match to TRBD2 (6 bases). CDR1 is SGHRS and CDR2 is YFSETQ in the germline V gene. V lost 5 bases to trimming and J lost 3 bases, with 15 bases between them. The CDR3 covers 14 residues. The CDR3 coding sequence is TGCGCCAGCAGGAAAGGACGGGAGAGCTACGAGCAGTACTTC. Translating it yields CASRKGRESYEQYF.

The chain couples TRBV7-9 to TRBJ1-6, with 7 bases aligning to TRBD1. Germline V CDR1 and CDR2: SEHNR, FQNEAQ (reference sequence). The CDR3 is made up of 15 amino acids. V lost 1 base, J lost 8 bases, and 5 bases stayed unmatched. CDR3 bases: TGTGCCAGCAGCTTAGTTTCGACAGGGTATTCACCCCTCCACTTT. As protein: CASSLVSTGYSPLHF.

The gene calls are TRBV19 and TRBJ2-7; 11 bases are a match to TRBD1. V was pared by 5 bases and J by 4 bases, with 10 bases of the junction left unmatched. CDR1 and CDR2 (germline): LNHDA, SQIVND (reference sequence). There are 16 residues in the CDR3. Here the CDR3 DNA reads TGTGCCAGTAGTGCGTATTCCCGGGACAGGGGGTACGAGCAGTACTTC. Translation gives CASSAYSRDRGYEQYF.

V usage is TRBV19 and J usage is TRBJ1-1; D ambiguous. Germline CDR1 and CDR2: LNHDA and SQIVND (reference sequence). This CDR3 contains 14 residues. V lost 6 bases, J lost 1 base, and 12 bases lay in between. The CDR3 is CASRWNSPNTEAFF. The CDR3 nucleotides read TGTGCCAGTAGATGGAACAGCCCGAACACTGAAGCTTTCTTT.

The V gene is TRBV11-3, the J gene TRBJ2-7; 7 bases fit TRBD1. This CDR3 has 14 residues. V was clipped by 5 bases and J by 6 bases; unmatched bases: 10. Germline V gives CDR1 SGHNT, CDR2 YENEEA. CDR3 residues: CASSKPGQSGEQYF. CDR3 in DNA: TGTGCCAGCAGCAAACCGGGACAGTCGGGCGAGCAGTACTTC. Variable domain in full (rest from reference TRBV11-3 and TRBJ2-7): EAGVVQSPRYKIIEKKQPVAFWCNPISGHNTLYWYLQNLGQGPELLIRYENEEAVDDSQLPKDRFSAERLKGVDSTLKIQPAELGDSAVYLCASSKPGQSGEQYFGPGTRLTVT.

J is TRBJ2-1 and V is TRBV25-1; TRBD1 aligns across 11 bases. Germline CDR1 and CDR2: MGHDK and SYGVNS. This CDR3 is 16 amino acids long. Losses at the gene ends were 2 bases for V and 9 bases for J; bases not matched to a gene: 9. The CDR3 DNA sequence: TGTGCCAGCAGTGAACCCGGGACAGGGGGTCCCAGTGAGCAGTTCTTC. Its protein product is CASSEPGTGGPSEQFF. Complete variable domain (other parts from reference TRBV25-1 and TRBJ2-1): EADIYQTPRYLVIGTGKKITLECSQTMGHDKMYWYQQDPGMELHLIHYSYGVNSTEKGDLSSESTVSRIRTEHFPLTLESARPSHTSQYLCASSEPGTGGPSEQFFGPGTRLTVL.

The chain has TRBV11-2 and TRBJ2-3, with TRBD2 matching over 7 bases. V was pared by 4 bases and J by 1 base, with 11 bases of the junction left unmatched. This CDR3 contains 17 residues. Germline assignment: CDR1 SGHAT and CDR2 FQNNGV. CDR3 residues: CASSYAGVKEGTDTQYF. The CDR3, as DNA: TGTGCCAGCAGCTATGCGGGAGTCAAAGAAGGCACAGATACGCAGTATTTT.

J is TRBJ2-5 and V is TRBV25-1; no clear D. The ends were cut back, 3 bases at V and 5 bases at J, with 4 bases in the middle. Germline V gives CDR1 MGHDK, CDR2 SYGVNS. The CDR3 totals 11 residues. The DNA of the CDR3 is TGTGCCAGCAGTGATTATGAGACCCAGTACTTC. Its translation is CASSDYETQYF.

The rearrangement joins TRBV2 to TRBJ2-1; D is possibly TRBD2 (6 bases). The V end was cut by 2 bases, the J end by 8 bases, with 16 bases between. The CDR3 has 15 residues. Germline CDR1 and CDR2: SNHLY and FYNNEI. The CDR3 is CASSETSPRHDEQFF. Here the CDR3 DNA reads TGTGCCAGCAGTGAAACTAGCCCGCGTCACGATGAGCAGTTCTTC. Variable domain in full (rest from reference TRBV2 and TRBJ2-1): EPEVTQTPSHQVTQMGQEVILRCVPISNHLYFYWYRQILGQKVEFLVSFYNNEISEKSEIFDDQFSVERPDGSNFTLKIRSTKLEDSAMYFCASSETSPRHDEQFFGPGTRLTVL.